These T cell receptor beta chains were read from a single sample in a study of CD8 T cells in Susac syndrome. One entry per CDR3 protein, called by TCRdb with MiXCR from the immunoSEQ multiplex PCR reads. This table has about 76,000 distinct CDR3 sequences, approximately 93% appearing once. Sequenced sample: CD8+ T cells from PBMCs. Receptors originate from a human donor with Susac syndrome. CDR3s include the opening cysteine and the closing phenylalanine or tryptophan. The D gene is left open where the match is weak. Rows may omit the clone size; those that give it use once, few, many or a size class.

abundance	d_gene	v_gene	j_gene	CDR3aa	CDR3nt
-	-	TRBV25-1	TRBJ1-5	CASMGGINQPQHF	TGTGCCAGCATGGGTGGTATCAATCAGCCCCAGCATTTT
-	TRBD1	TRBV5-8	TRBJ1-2	CASSPYVDRGNLGYTF	TGTGCCAGCAGCCCGTACGTTGACAGGGGGAATCTTGGCTACACCTTC
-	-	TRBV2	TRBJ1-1	CANTKEGGAFF	TGTGCCAACACGAAAGAAGGAGGAGCTTTCTTT
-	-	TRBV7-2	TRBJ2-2	CASRPDSPGELFF	TGTGCCAGCAGGCCAGACAGCCCCGGGGAGCTGTTTTTT
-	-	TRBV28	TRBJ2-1	CASSLLGGPYNEQFF	TGTGCCAGCAGTTTATTGGGCGGTCCCTACAATGAGCAGTTCTTC
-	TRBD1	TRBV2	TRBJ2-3	CASNGHAGSGQGTDTQYF	TGTGCCAGCAATGGTCATGCGGGCTCGGGACAGGGGACAGATACGCAGTATTTT
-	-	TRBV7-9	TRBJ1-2	CASSAPGAQAYGYTF	TGTGCCAGCAGCGCCCCCGGGGCCCAGGCCTATGGCTACACCTTC
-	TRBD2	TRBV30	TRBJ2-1	CAWSVGAGPYNEQFF	TGTGCCTGGAGTGTAGGAGCGGGGCCCTACAATGAGCAGTTCTTC
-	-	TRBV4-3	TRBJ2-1	CASSRGRAGPHSYNEQFF	TGCGCCAGCAGCCGCGGCCGGGCGGGACCCCACTCCTACAATGAGCAGTTCTTC
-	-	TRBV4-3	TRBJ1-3	CASSQGGAGNTIYF	TGCGCCAGCAGCCAAGGGGGGGCTGGAAACACCATATATTTT
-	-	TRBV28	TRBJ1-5	CASSLVVVSNQPQHF	TGTGCCAGCAGCTTGGTGGTCGTGAGTAATCAGCCCCAGCATTTT
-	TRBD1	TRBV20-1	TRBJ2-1	CSARGTGVSNEQFF	TGCAGTGCTAGAGGGACAGGGGTATCCAATGAGCAGTTCTTC
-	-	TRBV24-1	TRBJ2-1	CATSDNRGGRWNEQFF	TGTGCCACCAGTGATAACCGAGGGGGACGGTGGAATGAGCAGTTCTTC
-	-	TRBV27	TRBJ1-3	CASRAASGNTIYF	TGTGCCAGCAGGGCAGCCTCTGGAAACACCATATATTTT
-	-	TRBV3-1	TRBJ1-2	CASSQPLRTRANYGYTF	TGTGCCAGCAGCCAACCCCTTCGGACTCGAGCTAACTATGGCTACACCTTC
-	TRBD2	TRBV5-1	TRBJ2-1	CASSLALAEGNEQFF	TGCGCCAGCAGCTTGGCCCTAGCGGAAGGCAATGAGCAGTTCTTC
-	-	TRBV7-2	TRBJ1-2	CASSLYYGYTF	TGTGCCAGCAGCCTCTACTATGGCTACACCTTC
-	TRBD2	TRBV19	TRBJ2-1	CASSPYFAGDYNEQFF	TGTGCCAGTAGTCCCTACTTCGCGGGGGACTACAATGAGCAGTTCTTC
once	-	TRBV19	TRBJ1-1	CASSTVTTGTQNTEAFF	TGTGCCAGTAGTACCGTTACTACCGGGACGCAGAACACTGAAGCTTTCTTT
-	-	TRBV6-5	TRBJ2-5	CASSLRRQETQYF	TGTGCCAGCAGTCTGAGGCGCCAAGAGACCCAGTACTTC
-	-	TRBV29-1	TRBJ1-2	CSSKAGGDGYTF	TGCAGCTCCAAGGCAGGTGGGGATGGCTACACCTTC
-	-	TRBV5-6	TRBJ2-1	CASSFLSDEQFF	TGTGCCAGCAGCTTCCTAAGCGATGAGCAGTTCTTC
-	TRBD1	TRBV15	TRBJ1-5	CATSRDRASNQPQHF	TGTGCCACCAGCAGGGACAGGGCAAGCAATCAGCCCCAGCATTTT